Sequencing of this T cell receptor beta chain was carried out in a study of T cell responses to AZD1222 COVID-19 vaccine. Study-level points and caveats: Clonal diversity was possibly underestimated; the donors were predominantly white British and more often female.

It was second doses at about 4 or about 12 weeks that were pooled. With respect to this clone: Its specificity is not known.

CDR1 and CDR2 from the germline V gene are SGHVS and FNYEAQ. J lost 2 bases, V lost 0 bases, and 1 base had no gene match. The CDR3 contains 16 residues. Produced via immunoSEQ multiplex PCR; TCRdb's table is partial and in-frame only. The data contain approximately 140,000 clones, 90% of them singletons. This receptor was taken from an adult who received the AZD1222 COVID-19 vaccine. V and J are TRBV7-6 and TRBJ2-3; 11 bases are a match to TRBD2. This specimen consisted of peripheral blood, obtained 28 days after the second AZD1222 dose. This chain's CDR3 is CASSLATSGITDTQYF. CDR3 coding DNA: TGTGCCAGCAGCTTAGCGACTAGCGGGATCACAGATACGCAGTATTTT.